This is a list of T cell receptor beta chains from one sample in a study of read filtering for tumor transcriptome and immune sequencing. MiXCR, run by TCRdb on the reads, gives a single entry per CDR3 protein. The sample has more than 45,000 distinct CDR3 sequences; around 19% are singletons. Sequenced: a population of CD138-negative cells sorted from bone marrow. These receptors came from a donor at least 40 years old with multiple myeloma. The CDR3 runs from the conserved cysteine through the conserved F or W. D genes are given only for firm matches. Part of the rows lack a size; the others show once, few, many or a class for expanded clones.

clone_size	d_call	v_call	j_call	cdr3_nt	cdr3_aa
many	-	TRBV12-3/TRBV12-4	TRBJ2-5	TGTGCCAGCAGTTTTATGGGCAGCGAGACCCAGTACTTC	CASSFMGSETQYF
-	TRBD1	TRBV5-4	TRBJ2-3	TGTGCCAGCAGCTTTCAGGGGGCAGATACGCAGTATTTT	CASSFQGADTQYF
many	TRBD1	TRBV20-1	TRBJ2-1	TGCAGTGTTACGGCCAGGGGGCCACACAATGAGCAGTTCTTC	CSVTARGPHNEQFF
many	-	TRBV6-2/TRBV6-3	TRBJ2-1	TGTGCCAGCAGTTACTCAGGAGCTAATGAGCAGTTCTTC	CASSYSGANEQFF
few	TRBD1	TRBV4-1	TRBJ1-1	TGCGCCAGCAGCAATTATCCCGGGACAGGGGACACTGAAGCTTTCTTT	CASSNYPGTGDTEAFF
many	-	TRBV5-1	TRBJ2-5	TGCGCCAGCAGCTTTGGTGGGGGAGAGACCCAGTACTTC	CASSFGGGETQYF
many	TRBD2	TRBV7-9	TRBJ2-7	TGTGCCAGCAGCTCCGGGAGGGCCAGGGAGCAGTACTTC	CASSSGRAREQYF
many	-	TRBV7-9	TRBJ2-2	TGTGCCAGCACCATCTCCGGTGGGGCCGGGGAGCTGTTTTTT	CASTISGGAGELFF
many	TRBD2	TRBV4-1	TRBJ2-5	TGCGCCAGCAGCCAGGGGAGCGGGAGGGCCTTGGAGACCCAGTACTTC	CASSQGSGRALETQYF
many	TRBD1	TRBV12-3/TRBV12-4	TRBJ2-2	TGTGCCAGCGCCCGACAGGGGGCTACCGGGGAGCTGTTTTTT	CASARQGATGELFF
-	-	TRBV12-3/TRBV12-4	TRBJ2-1	TGTGCCAGCAGTCCCCGGATGGGCTCCTACAATGAGCAGCTCTTC	CASSPRMGSYNEQLF
many	-	TRBV12-3/TRBV12-4	TRBJ2-2	TGTGCCAGCAGTTTAAAGGGATCCGGGGAGCTGTTTTTT	CASSLKGSGELFF
many	-	TRBV5-1	TRBJ1-1	TGCGCCAGCAGCTTGGACACTGAAGCTTTCTTT	CASSLDTEAFF
many	TRBD1	TRBV7-8	TRBJ2-2	TGTGCCAGCAGCTCCCGGGACAGGGGCACCGGGGAGCTGTTTTTT	CASSSRDRGTGELFF
few	-	TRBV29-1	TRBJ2-5	TGCAGCGTTGTTGGCCCCGGGGAGACCCAGTACTTC	CSVVGPGETQYF
many	-	TRBV5-1	TRBJ2-1	TGCGCCAGCTCGGGAGCGCGCAGAAATGAGCAGTTCTTC	CASSGARRNEQFF
-	-	TRBV7-2	TRBJ1-4	TGTGCCAGCAGCGCCCAATCCCGGGGTTATGAAAAACTGTTTTTT	CASSAQSRGYEKLFF
few	-	TRBV7-2	TRBJ2-5	TGTGCCAGCAGCTCCCCCAAACCTGGTCTAGAAGGGACCCAGTACTTC	CASSSPKPGLEGTQYF
many	TRBD2	TRBV20-1	TRBJ2-7	TGCAGTGCTGTTAGGACTAGCGGGAGCCCCCCCTACGAGCAGTACTTC	CSAVRTSGSPPYEQYF
-	-	TRBV7-2	TRBJ2-1	TGTGCCAACAGCTTAGACTTTAGCGACAATGAGCAGTTCTTC	CANSLDFSDNEQFF
many	TRBD1	TRBV29-1	TRBJ1-1	TGCAGCGTAATGACAGGGGGACGGACTGAAGCTTTCTTT	CSVMTGGRTEAFF
many	-	TRBV29-1	TRBJ2-5	TGCAGCGTTTCCCAAGGGTATGAGACCCAGTACTTC	CSVSQGYETQYF